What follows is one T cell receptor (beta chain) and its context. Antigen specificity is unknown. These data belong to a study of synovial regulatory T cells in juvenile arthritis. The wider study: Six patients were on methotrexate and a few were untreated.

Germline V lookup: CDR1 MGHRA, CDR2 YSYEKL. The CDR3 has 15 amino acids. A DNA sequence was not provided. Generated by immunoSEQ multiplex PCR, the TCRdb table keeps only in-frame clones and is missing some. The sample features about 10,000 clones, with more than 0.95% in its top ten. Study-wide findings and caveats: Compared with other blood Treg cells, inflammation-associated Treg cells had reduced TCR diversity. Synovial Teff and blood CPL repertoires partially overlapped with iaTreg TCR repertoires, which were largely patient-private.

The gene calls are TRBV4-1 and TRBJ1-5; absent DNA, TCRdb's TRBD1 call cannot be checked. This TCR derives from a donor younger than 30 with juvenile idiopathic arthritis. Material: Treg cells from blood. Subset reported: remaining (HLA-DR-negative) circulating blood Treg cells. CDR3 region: CASSQGQGKAQPQHF.